The 10 T cell receptor beta chains in this list originate from one sample, sequenced in a study of beta chain features in type 1 diabetes (dated by TCRdb to the late 2010s). The method was the immunoSEQ multiplex PCR assay. The High Capacity cDNA Reverse Transcription Kit was used to reverse transcribe all of the isolated RNA, meaning that expressed TCRB transcripts were what got sequenced. TCRdb limited this immuneACCESS table to in-frame rearrangements with V and J called. A share of clones is missing; checked studies link under half to unresolved V genes, and the rest is unexplained. The sample profile shows around 500,000 clones; over 25% of them were found once. The ten biggest clones cover roughly 0.066% of the sample. The specimen sequenced was naive CD4+ T cells from blood. What the cell subset or site label conveys for this sample: true naive CD4+ T cells. These receptors were obtained from a man younger than 35 in good health.

This chain links TRBV7-2 with TRBJ2-3; D could derive from TRBD1 or TRBD2 (5 bases each). Trimming shortened V by 0 bases and J by 2 bases, and 12 bases separated the two germline ends. Germline V gives CDR1 SGHTA, CDR2 FQGNSA. The CDR3 has 16 amino acids. CDR3 sequence: CASSLAGAAVTDTQYF. CDR3 nucleotides: TGTGCCAGCAGCTTAGCCGGGGCAGCGGTCACAGATACGCAGTATTTT.

This clone was seen a few times. The chain has TRBV30 and TRBJ2-1, with a tentative D call TRBD1 (6 bases). The CDR3 consists of 15 residues. Germline V gene sequence: CDR1 GTSNPN, CDR2 SVGIG (reference sequence). V was cut by 0 bases and J by 4 bases, with 13 bases left in between. CDR3 in DNA: TGTGCCTGGAGTGTGGGGGCAGGGCTGTACAATGAGCAGTTCTTC. Translation gives CAWSVGAGLYNEQFF.

The CDR3 DNA reads as TGTGCCTGGAGTCCAACTTTAGCGGGGAAAACCAACTATGGCTACACCTTC. Protein sequence: CAWSPTLAGKTNYGYTF. This chain uses TRBV30 with TRBJ1-2; D remains ambiguous. This CDR3 has 17 amino acids. Trimming pared 2 bases from V and 2 bases from J, leaving 21 bases between. Germline CDR1 is GTSNPN and CDR2 is SVGIG (reference sequence).

This clone turned up a few times. This sample includes further DNA sequences coding for the same CDR3. V gene TRBV7-2 combines with J gene TRBJ2-3, with TRBD2 identical over 11 bases. The CDR3 length is 16 residues. V lost 5 bases, J lost 2 bases, and 6 bases stayed unmatched. Looked up from germline, CDR1 is SGHTA and CDR2 is FQGNSA. This CDR3 is CASSPRLAGSTDTQYF. CDR3 nucleotides: TGTGCCAGCAGCCCTCGACTAGCGGGGTCCACAGATACGCAGTATTTT.

In its sample, this clone was seen a few times. V and J are TRBV7-9 and TRBJ2-3; tentatively, D is TRBD1 or TRBD2 (5 bases each). V lost 3 bases and J lost 0, with 10 bases in between. CDR1 and CDR2 (germline): SEHNR, FQNEAQ (reference sequence). There are 15 residues in the CDR3. This CDR3 is CASSFRGSSTDTQYF. Here the CDR3 DNA reads TGTGCCAGCAGCTTCCGGGGCAGTAGCACAGATACGCAGTATTTT.

The chain couples TRBV6-5 to TRBJ2-4; tentatively, D is TRBD2 (5 bases). The V gene's germline CDR1 is MNHEY and CDR2 SVGAGI. CDR3 size: 12 residues. With 8 bases removed from V and 7 bases from J, the gap between germline ends came to 12 bases. CDR3 coding DNA: TGTGCCAGCGGCGGGTTGAGCAACATTCAGTACTTC. It translates to CASGGLSNIQYF.

The gene calls are TRBV11-3 and TRBJ2-1; TRBD1 aligns across 9 bases. Germline-derived CDR1 and CDR2 are SGHNT and YENEEA. The V gene end was trimmed by 5 bases and the J gene end by 8 bases; junction bases not matched to a gene: 7. The CDR3 is 14 residues long. CDR3 nucleotides: TGTGCCAGCAGCCACGGACAGGGGTGGGATGAGCAGTTCTTC. This codes for CASSHGQGWDEQFF.

The V call is TRBV30, the J call TRBJ1-1; no clear D gene. The germline V and J ends were trimmed by 8 bases and 2 bases, with 15 bases remaining between them. The CDR3 length is 13 residues. Germline V gene lookup returns CDR1 GTSNPN and CDR2 SVGIG (reference sequence). The CDR3 DNA is TGTGCCCACCGGCAGACGGAAAACACTGAAGCTTTCTTT. The encoded protein is CAHRQTENTEAFF.

The rearrangement links TRBV30 to TRBJ2-3; D ambiguous. Germline CDR1 is GTSNPN and CDR2 is SVGIG (reference sequence). V was clipped by 3 bases and J by 2 bases, with 12 bases between them. This CDR3 comprises 14 residues. The CDR3 loop reads CAWRERANTDTQYF. In DNA form, the CDR3 reads TGTGCCTGGAGGGAAAGGGCCAACACAGATACGCAGTATTTT.

The gene calls are TRBV9 and TRBJ1-5; D gene uncertain. Per germline, CDR1 SGDLS and CDR2 YYNGEE. V was clipped by 3 bases and J by 5 bases, with 9 bases between them. This CDR3 contains 13 residues. Written as DNA, the CDR3 is TGTGCCAGCAGCGCCGACACATATCAGCCCCAGCATTTT. Its translation is CASSADTYQPQHF.